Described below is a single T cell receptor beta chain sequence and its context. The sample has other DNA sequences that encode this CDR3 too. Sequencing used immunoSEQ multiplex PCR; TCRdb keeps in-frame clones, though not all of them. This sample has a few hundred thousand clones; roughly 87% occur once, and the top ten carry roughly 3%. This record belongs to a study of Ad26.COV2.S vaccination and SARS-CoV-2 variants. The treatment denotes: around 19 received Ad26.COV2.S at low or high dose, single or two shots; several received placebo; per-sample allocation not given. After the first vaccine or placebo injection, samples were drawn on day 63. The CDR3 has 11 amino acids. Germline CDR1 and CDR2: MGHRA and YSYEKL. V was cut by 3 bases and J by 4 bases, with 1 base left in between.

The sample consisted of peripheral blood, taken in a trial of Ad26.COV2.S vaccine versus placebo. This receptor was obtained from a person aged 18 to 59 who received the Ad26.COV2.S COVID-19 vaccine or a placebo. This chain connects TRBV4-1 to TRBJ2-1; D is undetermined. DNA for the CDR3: TGCGCCAGCAGCCAGTACAATGAGCAGTTCTTC. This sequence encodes CASSQYNEQFF.